This T cell receptor (beta chain) was captured in a study of cytomegalovirus exposure and HLA in healthy donors. CDR3 length equals 18 residues. Trimming cost V 0 bases and J 4 bases, with 22 bases left between them. A note on this clone: As yet, its antigen is unknown.

The study ran its PCR with 60 Vbeta and 13 Jbeta primers. The protocol was immunoSEQ multiplex PCR, while the TCRdb copy is restricted to in-frame clones and leaves out a portion. This sample has 65,000 or so clones, with 60% to 85% found just once. Study-wide points: Across donors, presence/absence analyses took sequencing depth to be roughly uniform. In a later analysis, a missense DCLRE1C variant was linked to TCR beta V- and J-gene trimming.

The chain combines TRBV23-1 with TRBJ2-7, with D possibly being TRBD1 (6 bases). TRBV23-1 is marked as an open reading frame, function uncertain. This TCR derives from a woman in her 40s in good health and CMV-seropositive. The sample consisted of PBMCs. CDR3 nucleotides: TGCGCCAGCAGTCAATCGAATAAATTCCGGGACAACTTATACGAGCAGTACTTC. Its translation is CASSQSNKFRDNLYEQYF.